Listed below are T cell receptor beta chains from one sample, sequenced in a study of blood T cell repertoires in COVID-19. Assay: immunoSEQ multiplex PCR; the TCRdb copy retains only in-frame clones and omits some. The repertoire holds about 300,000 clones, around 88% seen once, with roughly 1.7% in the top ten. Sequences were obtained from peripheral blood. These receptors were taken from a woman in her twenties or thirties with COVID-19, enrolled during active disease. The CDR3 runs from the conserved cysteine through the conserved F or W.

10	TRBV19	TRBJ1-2	CASPRVGYTF
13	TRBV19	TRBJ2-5	CASSMTALETQYF
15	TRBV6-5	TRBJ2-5	CASIRRQGGQETQYF
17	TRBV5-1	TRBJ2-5	CASSTGQGSLYQETQYF
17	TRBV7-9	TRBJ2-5	CASSITTGTGGSETQYF
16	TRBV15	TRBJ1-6	CATSRAGTGNNSPLHF
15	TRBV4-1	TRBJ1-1	CASSPGQGRNAEAFF
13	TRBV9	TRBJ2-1	CASSVVADNEQFF
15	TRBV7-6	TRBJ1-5	CASSLGQGNNQPQHF
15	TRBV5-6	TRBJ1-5	CASSLGGSRDQPQHF